This entry features one T cell receptor (beta chain) sequence. Its target is not known. The CDR3 has 16 residues. The germline V and J ends were trimmed by 0 bases and 2 bases, with 12 bases remaining between them. Germline V gene data show CDR1 as SGHDN and CDR2 as FVKESK. The data were taken from a study of cytomegalovirus exposure and HLA in healthy donors. The study, taken as a whole, reports: Available immune exposure information was restricted to CMV serostatus only. A later analysis showed HLA-associated TCR beta chains outstripping equally common others in clonal expansion.

The PCR contained 60 Vbeta and 13 Jbeta primers. The protocol was immunoSEQ multiplex PCR, while the TCRdb copy is restricted to in-frame clones and leaves out a portion. The data contain over 150,000 clones, 85% of them seen just once; the ten biggest clones take up 1%. Source material: PBMCs. The V and J genes are TRBV14 and TRBJ2-3; a weak D match, TRBD2 (5 bases). This receptor was taken from a boy aged 2 to 10 in good health and CMV-seronegative. In nucleotides, the CDR3 is TGTGCCAGCAGCCAAGAAAGAGGGCTAGTCACAGATACGCAGTATTTT. Translated: CASSQERGLVTDTQYF.